Listed here are 32 T cell receptor beta chains from one sample, sequenced in a study of Graves' ophthalmopathy and Graves' hyperthyroidism. Amplified TCR beta CDR3 regions were obtained using RNA transcripts as template. HTBI primers primed a first-round RT-PCR, and a second-round multiplex PCR followed. TCRdb reanalysed the multiplex PCR reads using MiXCR and keeps one entry per CDR3 protein. The sample lists 600,000 to 700,000 distinct CDR3 sequences, under 50% occurring once. Input material: peripheral blood. The receptor source for this set is an adult man with Graves' ophthalmopathy.

This clonotype was found once. The V and J genes are TRBV24-1 and TRBJ1-2, with 7 bases identical to TRBD1. Germline CDR1 is KGHDR and CDR2 is SFDVKD. The ends lost 1 base at V and 1 base at J; junction bases unmatched: 2. This CDR3 has 15 amino acids. CDR3 coding DNA: TGTGCCACCAGTGATTTCCGGGACAGTAACTATGGCTACACCTTC. This encodes CATSDFRDSNYGYTF.

This chain links TRBV20-1 with TRBJ1-2; TRBD1 matches at 11 bases. CDR1 and CDR2 from the germline V gene are DFQATT and SNEGSKA (reference sequence). V was clipped by 2 bases and J by 5 bases; unmatched bases: 10. This CDR3 is built from 16 residues. The DNA for the CDR3 is TGCAGTGCTAGAAGACCGGGACAGGGGGATCGGTATGGCTACACCTTC. Protein product: CSARRPGQGDRYGYTF.

This clonotype was picked up many times. The chain joins TRBV7-2 to TRBJ1-2; unclear D gene. V was clipped by 4 bases and J by 6 bases, with 9 bases between them. In germline, CDR1 is SGHTA, CDR2 FQGNSA. There are 12 residues in the CDR3. CDR3 in DNA: TGTGCCAGCAGCTATAGAGAAAATGGCTACACCTTC. Translating gives CASSYRENGYTF.

This clonotype turned up a few times. The rearrangement joins TRBV9 to TRBJ1-5; D ambiguous. Trimming shortened V by 4 bases and J by 0 bases, and 11 bases separated the two germline ends. Germline CDR1 is SGDLS and CDR2 is YYNGEE. The CDR3 consists of 15 residues. DNA for the CDR3: TGTGCCAGCAGCCAAGGCCTACATAGCAATCAGCCCCAGCATTTT. Translation gives CASSQGLHSNQPQHF.

The genes are TRBV3-1 and TRBJ2-7; 9 bases are a match to TRBD2. Germline CDR1 LGHDT, CDR2 YNNKEL (reference sequence). CDR3 length: 13 amino acids. The V segment lost 8 bases and the J segment 0 bases; nucleotides outside the gene matches: 2. The CDR3 sequence is CASQLAGSYEQYF. The CDR3 DNA reads as TGTGCCAGCCAACTAGCGGGCTCCTACGAGCAGTACTTC.

This clonotype was detected a few times. The chain combines TRBV7-8 with TRBJ1-1; 7 bases are a match to TRBD1. Germline trimming cut 2 bases from V and 5 bases from J; bases unmatched to any gene: 2. Germline V gene sequence: CDR1 SGHVS, CDR2 FQNEAQ. This CDR3 is 13 amino acids long. CDR3 in amino acids: CASSLRDRTEAFF. As DNA, the CDR3 is TGTGCCAGCAGCTTACGGGACAGAACTGAAGCTTTCTTT.

This clonotype came up a few times. The chain joins TRBV7-2 to TRBJ2-5, with 10 positions matching TRBD2. This CDR3 is 17 amino acids long. In germline, CDR1 is SGHTA, CDR2 FQGNSA. V trimming: 5 bases; J trimming: 2 bases; junction bases outside the gene matches: 11. CDR3 DNA sequence: TGTGCCAGCAGCCGCCCCTCTAGCGGGAGTTTTCAAGAGACCCAGTACTTC. Amino acids: CASSRPSSGSFQETQYF. Together with reference TRBV7-2 and TRBJ2-5, the CDR3 gives the full variable domain: GAGVSQSPSNKVTEKGKDVELRCDPISGHTALYWYRQSLGQGLEFLIYFQGNSAPDKSGLPSDRFSAERTGGSVSTLTIQRTQQEDSAVYLCASSRPSSGSFQETQYFGPGTRLLVL.

This clonotype was seen a handful of times. The chain uses TRBV9 and TRBJ1-5, with 11 nucleotides matching TRBD1. CDR3 length: 15 residues. Losses at the gene ends were 0 bases for V and 11 bases for J; bases not matched to a gene: 7. From germline, CDR1 is SGDLS and CDR2 YYNGEE. The CDR3 loop reads CASSVEGQGVETQHF. As DNA, the CDR3 is TGTGCCAGCAGCGTAGAGGGACAGGGGGTGGAGACCCAGCATTTT.

This clonotype was detected ten times or more. V is TRBV10-3 and J is TRBJ1-2; TRBD1 agrees at 8 bases. Germline values: CDR1 ENHRY, CDR2 SYGVKD. The CDR3 spans 18 residues. Trimming cost V 3 bases and J 5 bases; bases outside gene matches: 17. The CDR3 bases are TGTGCCATCAGTGACCCTCAATTAACAGGGGGAAGAGAGTATGGCTACACCTTC. Its translation: CAISDPQLTGGREYGYTF.

This clonotype showed up many times. This chain joins TRBV15 and TRBJ1-1; 9 bases match TRBD1. The CDR3 runs 15 residues. J gave up 4 bases and V 0 bases, and 3 bases lay outside the gene matches. From germline, CDR1 is LNHNV and CDR2 YYDKDF (reference sequence). The CDR3 coding sequence is TGTGCCACCAGCAGAGATCCGGGACAGGGCACTGAAGCTTTCTTT. This gives the protein CATSRDPGQGTEAFF.

V is TRBV29-1 and J is TRBJ2-3; unclear D gene. The germline V and J ends were trimmed by 7 bases and 6 bases, with 11 bases remaining between them. Germline-derived CDR1 and CDR2 are SQVTM and ANQGSEA. The CDR3 length is 11 residues. The DNA of the CDR3 is TGCAGCGGCATTCTCCAGGATACGCAGTATTTT. This translates into CSGILQDTQYF.

The CDR3 is CASSPFRDNRSGANVLTF. CDR3 DNA sequence: TGTGCCAGCAGTCCATTCCGGGACAACCGCTCTGGGGCCAACGTCCTGACTTTC. The chain recombines TRBV2 with TRBJ2-6; a weak D match, TRBD1 (6 bases). The V gene lost 5 bases and the J gene lost 0 bases, with 17 bases spanning the gap. Per the germline V gene, CDR1 is SNHLY and CDR2 is FYNNEI. This CDR3 contains 18 residues.

This clonotype was counted once. The chain joins TRBV10-3 to TRBJ1-1, with unresolved D. Germline V gene data show CDR1 as ENHRY and CDR2 as SYGVKD. V gave up 7 bases and J gave up 2 bases, with 8 bases separating them. CDR3 length equals 12 residues. The CDR3: CAITQGNTEAFF. As DNA, the CDR3 is TGTGCCATCACCCAAGGCAACACTGAAGCTTTCTTT.

CDR3 protein: CASSTGDPGRTEAFF. The CDR3 DNA follows: TGTGCCAGCAGTACAGGGGACCCCGGGCGCACTGAAGCTTTCTTT. The chain joins TRBV7-9 to TRBJ1-1, with 7 bases that match TRBD1. CDR3 length equals 15 residues. Germline loops: CDR1 SEHNR, CDR2 FQNEAQ (reference sequence). The J segment lost 4 bases and the V segment lost 6 bases, leaving 11 bases of the junction unmatched.

This rearrangement joins TRBV29-1 to TRBJ2-7; 7 nucleotides agree with TRBD1. There are 13 residues in the CDR3. Germline CDR1 is SQVTM and CDR2 is ANQGSEA. V lost 6 bases, J lost 2 bases, and 7 bases stayed unmatched. For the CDR3, the DNA is TGCAGCGTCGGGACAGAGAGGCCCTACGAGCAGTACTTC. This translates into CSVGTERPYEQYF.

This clonotype was seen a handful of times. V and J are TRBV18 and TRBJ1-2; no clear D gene. V lost 1 base to trimming and J lost 2 bases, with 11 bases between them. Germline V CDR1 and CDR2: KGHSH, LQKENI. The length of the CDR3 is 15 residues. The CDR3 region is CASSPLKQQNYGYTF. The CDR3 region has the DNA TGTGCCAGCTCACCACTTAAACAGCAGAACTATGGCTACACCTTC.

This clonotype appeared once. V gene TRBV10-3 combines with J gene TRBJ1-1; a weak D match, TRBD1 (5 bases). The V end lost 10 bases, the J end lost 11 bases, and 23 bases lay between the germline ends. Germline CDR1 reads ENHRY; CDR2 reads SYGVKD. This CDR3 spans 13 amino acids. DNA for the CDR3: TGTGCCAGCAGCGCAGAGGAGGGGAGCGGGGCTTTCTTT. Its translation: CASSAEEGSGAFF.

In this sample, this clonotype turned up many times. This chain joins TRBV29-1 and TRBJ2-2, with 7 bases identical to TRBD1. The V segment lost 7 bases and the J segment 4 bases; nucleotides outside the gene matches: 6. This CDR3 region has 13 residues. CDR1 is SQVTM and CDR2 is ANQGSEA in the germline V gene. This CDR3 is CSAVTGVTGELFF. In DNA form, the CDR3 reads TGCAGCGCCGTAACAGGGGTCACCGGGGAGCTGTTTTTT.

The chain couples TRBV7-9 to TRBJ2-2; 8 bases map to TRBD1. Germline CDR1 reads SEHNR; CDR2 reads FQNEAQ (reference sequence). V gave up 5 bases and J gave up 7 bases; unmatched junction bases: 9. The CDR3 is 15 residues long. CDR3: CASSAGQAYGGELFF. In DNA form, the CDR3 reads TGTGCCAGCAGCGCGGGACAGGCCTATGGCGGGGAGCTGTTTTTT.

This clonotype showed up many times. The chain recombines TRBV12-3 or TRBV12-4 with TRBJ2-5; D remains ambiguous. The CDR3 sequence is 14 residues long. V was cut by 3 bases and J by 2 bases, with 10 bases left in between. The DNA of the CDR3 is TGTGCCAGCAGTTTTGCCCCCCGTCAAGAGACCCAGTACTTC. Encoded protein: CASSFAPRQETQYF.

The J gene is TRBJ2-7, the V gene TRBV7-6; 7 bases align to TRBD2. Germline values: CDR1 SGHVS, CDR2 FNYEAQ. Unmatched junction bases numbered 9, after V lost 5 bases and J lost 5 bases. The CDR3 length is 14 residues. DNA for the CDR3: TGTGCCAGCAGCCCCGGGGGAGGGTTAAACGAGCAGTACTTC. It specifies CASSPGGGLNEQYF.

This clonotype was seen at least ten times. The chain has TRBV25-1 and TRBJ1-2, with TRBD1 as a possible D gene (6 bases). V gave up 5 bases and J gave up 2 bases, with 12 bases separating them. The CDR3 length is 14 residues. Germline V gene data show CDR1 as MGHDK and CDR2 as SYGVNS. CDR3 sequence reads: CASSSRTANYGYTF. CDR3 bases: TGTGCCAGCAGTTCCAGGACAGCGAACTATGGCTACACCTTC.

This clonotype was detected many times. This chain uses TRBV7-2 with TRBJ1-4, with 7 bases that match TRBD1. Germline loops: CDR1 SGHTA, CDR2 FQGNSA. This CDR3 is built from 13 residues. The junction had 7 bases not matched to a gene; V was cut back by 3 bases and J by 12 bases. The CDR3 bases are TGTGCCAGCAGCTTTTCAGGGGGTATGGAACTGTTTTTT. Translation gives CASSFSGGMELFF. The whole variable domain, remainder taken from reference TRBV7-2 and TRBJ1-4, is GAGVSQSPSNKVTEKGKDVELRCDPISGHTALYWYRQSLGQGLEFLIYFQGNSAPDKSGLPSDRFSAERTGGSVSTLTIQRTQQEDSAVYLCASSFSGGMELFFGSGTQLSVL.

This chain uses TRBV9 with TRBJ1-3, with D unresolved. This CDR3 region has 15 residues. The V gene's germline CDR1 is SGDLS and CDR2 YYNGEE. The V gene lost 7 bases and the J gene lost 3 bases, with 17 bases spanning the gap. CDR3 nucleotide sequence: TGTGCCAGCTCACCATACGAAGTTAGTGGAAACACCATATATTTT. Translated: CASSPYEVSGNTIYF.

The chain employs TRBV7-9 and TRBJ2-2, with 7 nucleotides matching TRBD1. This CDR3 has 17 residues. The V and J ends lost 1 base and 2 bases, in that order; junction bases with no gene match: 7. In germline, CDR1 is SEHNR, CDR2 FQNEAQ (reference sequence). This chain's CDR3 is CASSLGPTGTNTGELFF. CDR3 nucleotide sequence: TGTGCCAGCAGCTTAGGCCCGACAGGGACAAACACCGGGGAGCTGTTTTTT.

This clonotype has just a few counts. The J gene is TRBJ1-2, the V gene TRBV12-3 or TRBV12-4, with no clear D. This CDR3 region has 14 residues. Between the trimmed V and J ends, which lost 1 base and 4 bases, there was a span of 10 bases. The CDR3 sequence is CASSLDAFGYGYTF. The CDR3 bases are TGTGCCAGCAGTTTAGACGCTTTTGGCTATGGCTACACCTTC.

This clonotype has at least ten counts. This chain uses TRBV25-1 with TRBJ1-1; 7 nucleotides line up with TRBD1. This CDR3 spans 17 amino acids. The V and J ends lost 1 base and 2 bases, in that order; junction bases with no gene match: 10. CDR1 and CDR2 from the germline V gene are MGHDK and SYGVNS. The CDR3 reads CASSEFPNDRANTEAFF. In nucleotides, the CDR3 is TGTGCCAGCAGTGAATTCCCTAACGACAGGGCCAACACTGAAGCTTTCTTT.

V usage is TRBV2 and J usage is TRBJ1-6; D unclear. The germline CDR1 and CDR2 sequences are SNHLY and FYNNEI. The V and J ends lost 5 bases and 3 bases respectively, with 11 bases between them. CDR3 length: 15 amino acids. The chain's CDR3 is CASSYGRDYNSPLHF. For the CDR3, the DNA is TGTGCCAGCAGTTACGGAAGGGACTATAATTCACCCCTCCACTTT.

Remarks on this clonotype: In this CDR3 the conserved last residue, phenylalanine or tryptophan, is missing, so a read error is likely. No DNA is shown, since the ends of the CDR3 on it are uncertain; the CDR3 is the one TCRdb lists. The chain's CDR3 is CSAGGVGELVI. The chain carries TRBV29-1 and TRBJ2-2; TRBD2 reflects the table's D call only, with no check against the DNA. Germline V lookup: CDR1 SQVTM, CDR2 ANQGSEA. The CDR3 comprises 11 residues, both ends counted.

This clonotype was seen many times. The V call is TRBV2, the J call TRBJ2-2; D is unresolved. The germline CDR1 and CDR2 sequences are SNHLY and FYNNEI. V lost 7 bases and J 1 base, leaving 4 bases between the germline ends. The CDR3 sequence is 12 residues long. The CDR3 DNA is TGTGCCAGCAAGTGGAACACCGGGGAGCTGTTTTTT. Its translation: CASKWNTGELFF.

This clonotype was counted between two and nine times. CDR3 nucleotides: TGTGCCAGCAGTTACGCAGGCGGGACTGAAGCTTTCTTT. Protein sequence: CASSYAGGTEAFF. V gene TRBV6-5 combines with J gene TRBJ1-1; unclear D gene. The CDR3 is 13 residues long. Germline assignment: CDR1 MNHEY and CDR2 SVGAGI. Trimming shortened V by 2 bases and J by 5 bases, and 9 bases separated the two germline ends.

This clonotype was recorded many times. In nucleotides, the CDR3 is TGTGCCAGCAGCGTAGCCCCCTCAACTAATGAAAAACTGTTTTTT. The encoded protein is CASSVAPSTNEKLFF. This chain links TRBV9 with TRBJ1-4; no firm D call. This CDR3 comprises 15 residues. The germline V gene has CDR1 SGDLS and CDR2 YYNGEE. V lost 0 bases, J lost 0 bases, and 6 bases lay in between.